The clone carrying this TCR beta chain turned up a few times. The data originate from a study of cytomegalovirus exposure and HLA in healthy donors. PCR amplification relied on 60 Vbeta primers (plus 13 Jbeta primers). TCRdb's table, derived via immunoSEQ multiplex PCR, lists solely in-frame clones and lacks some. The repertoire holds around 120,000 clones, around a tenth seen once, with less than 4% in the top ten. The TCR sequence derives from a man aged 25-45 years in good health and CMV-seronegative. Sequenced input: PBMCs.

CDR3 in amino acids: CASSSGQVATNEKLFF. CDR3 in DNA: TGTGCCAGCAGCTCGGGACAGGTTGCAACTAATGAAAAACTGTTTTTT. The V and J genes are TRBV9 and TRBJ1-4, with 8 bases fitting TRBD1. V gave up 4 bases and J gave up 0 bases; unmatched junction bases: 5. Germline V gene lookup returns CDR1 SGDLS and CDR2 YYNGEE. This CDR3 has 16 residues.